Listed below are T cell receptor beta chains from one sample, sequenced in a study of regulatory T cells in long-lasting Graves disease. TCRdb ran MiXCR on the multiplex PCR reads and lists one entry per CDR3 protein. The table shows over 500,000 distinct CDR3 sequences, with around 17% occurring only once. These data were also reused for a study on T cells in Graves' hyperthyroidism and ophthalmopathy.

Sequencing used peripheral blood mononuclear cells (PBMCs), obtained at new diagnosis, from a patient treated with antithyroid drugs. The receptors originated from a woman aged 25-40 years with Graves disease. Both conserved end residues are part of each CDR3. Each record gives: J gene, V gene, clone size, D gene, CDR3 DNA, CDR3 protein. The D gene is left open where the match is weak. Some rows have no size entry. The others give once, few or many, or a class for an expanded clone.

J: TRBJ1-2
V: TRBV20-1
size: .
D: .
DNA: TGCAGTGCTAGAGATAGGTGGCAGGGACTCTATGGCTACACCTTC
CDR3: CSARDRWQGLYGYTF

J: TRBJ1-4
V: TRBV30
size: .
D: .
DNA: TGTGCCTGGAGTGTGCGGTGGTCGCGCAGCTCTAATGAAAAACTGTTTTTT
CDR3: CAWSVRWSRSSNEKLFF

J: TRBJ1-4
V: TRBV7-2
size: many
D: .
DNA: TGTGCCAGCAGCGCATGGGACCGCGAAAAACTGTTTTTT
CDR3: CASSAWDREKLFF

J: TRBJ2-1
V: TRBV29-1
size: .
D: .
DNA: TGCAGCGTTGAACGGGGTGGCAATGAGCAGTTCTTC
CDR3: CSVERGGNEQFF

J: TRBJ2-7
V: TRBV19
size: few
D: .
DNA: TGTGCCAGTAGTATCTTTGGAGGGGATGGCACCTACTACGAGCAGTACTTC
CDR3: CASSIFGGDGTYYEQYF

J: TRBJ2-2
V: TRBV28
size: few
D: TRBD1
DNA: TGTGCCAGCAGTGTACCGGGACAGGGCACCGGGAGGCCCGGGGAGCTGTTTTTT
CDR3: CASSVPGQGTGRPGELFF

J: TRBJ2-5
V: TRBV28
size: many
D: .
DNA: TGTGCCAGCAGTCCGATGACTAGTCGGGAGACCCAGTACTTC
CDR3: CASSPMTSRETQYF

J: TRBJ2-5
V: TRBV19
size: .
D: .
DNA: TGTGCCACCAGAACCCTAGGCCAAGAGACCCAGTACTTC
CDR3: CATRTLGQETQYF

J: TRBJ2-2
V: TRBV11-2
size: many
D: .
DNA: TGTGCCAGCAGCTGGATGGGGCTGGGCTCCGGGGAGCTGTTTTTT
CDR3: CASSWMGLGSGELFF

J: TRBJ1-3
V: TRBV5-1
size: .
D: .
DNA: TGCGCCAGCAGGTCCCAGCCAGGGGTCTCTGGAAACACCATATATTTT
CDR3: CASRSQPGVSGNTIYF

J: TRBJ2-5
V: TRBV18
size: many
D: TRBD2
DNA: TGTGCCAGCTCACCCGGGGGGGCGCAACAAGAGACCCAGTACTTC
CDR3: CASSPGGAQQETQYF

J: TRBJ1-4
V: TRBV2
size: many
D: .
DNA: TGTGCCAGCAGTGCTTCGCGGCAGGATAATGAAAAACTGTTTTTT
CDR3: CASSASRQDNEKLFF

J: TRBJ1-2
V: TRBV29-1
size: many
D: .
DNA: TGCAGCGTCCCAGATTTGGGGTTCCTAAATGGCTACACCTTC
CDR3: CSVPDLGFLNGYTF

J: TRBJ2-1
V: TRBV28
size: many
D: TRBD2
DNA: TGTGCCAGCAGTTTATCCTTTTGGCGGGAGAGAAATGAGCAGTTCTTC
CDR3: CASSLSFWRERNEQFF

J: TRBJ1-6
V: TRBV24-1
size: few
D: .
DNA: TGTGCCACCAGTGATAGGCAGGCGAATTCACCCCTCCACTTT
CDR3: CATSDRQANSPLHF

J: TRBJ2-1
V: TRBV5-5
size: .
D: .
DNA: TGTGCCAGCAGCCCGCTCGTGGGAGGTGAGCAGTTCTTC
CDR3: CASSPLVGGEQFF

J: TRBJ2-7
V: TRBV29-1
size: many
D: TRBD2
DNA: TGCAGCGCCGGGAACCGGGGGGAAGGGGCCGGGCAGTACTTC
CDR3: CSAGNRGEGAGQYF

J: TRBJ1-4
V: TRBV30
size: .
D: .
DNA: TGTGCCTGGAGTGGGGCCAGGGGTAATGAAAAACTGTTTTTT
CDR3: CAWSGARGNEKLFF

J: TRBJ2-1
V: TRBV7-2
size: few
D: .
DNA: TGTGCCAGCAGCTTAGGGAGGGCCGAGCTACGTGAGCAGTTCTTC
CDR3: CASSLGRAELREQFF

J: TRBJ2-7
V: TRBV2
size: .
D: TRBD1
DNA: TGTGCCAGCAGTGGTCAGGGGGCTCATAACATCGAGCAGTACTTC
CDR3: CASSGQGAHNIEQYF

J: TRBJ1-4
V: TRBV6-5
size: .
D: TRBD1
DNA: TGTGCCAGCAGTTACACCGGGACAGGGGTCAAGGGAGCGCTGTTTTTT
CDR3: CASSYTGTGVKGALFF

J: TRBJ1-5
V: TRBV6-1
size: .
D: .
DNA: TGTGCCAGCAGCCGGAAGGGGAATCAGCCCCAGCATTTT
CDR3: CASSRKGNQPQHF

J: TRBJ2-7
V: TRBV13
size: many
D: TRBD1
DNA: TGTGCCATCCCGGGACAGGGGCCCTACGAGCAGTACTTC
CDR3: CAIPGQGPYEQYF

J: TRBJ2-7
V: TRBV20-1
size: many
D: .
DNA: TGCAGTGCCCCAGCATCGGGAAATGACTACGAGCAGTACTTC
CDR3: CSAPASGNDYEQYF

J: TRBJ2-1
V: TRBV3-1
size: .
D: TRBD2
DNA: TGTGCCAGCAGCCAGGACAAAGGGAGCGGGAAGTACAATGAGCAGTTCTTC
CDR3: CASSQDKGSGKYNEQFF

J: TRBJ2-5
V: TRBV24-1
size: many
D: .
DNA: TGTGCCACCAGTGGCCAGGGAATGGGGAAGACCCAGTACTTC
CDR3: CATSGQGMGKTQYF

J: TRBJ1-1
V: TRBV12-3/TRBV12-4
size: many
D: .
DNA: TGTGCCAGCAGGTGGGGTCCGAACACTGAAGCTTTCTTT
CDR3: CASRWGPNTEAFF

J: TRBJ2-1
V: TRBV12-3/TRBV12-4
size: many
D: TRBD1
DNA: TGTGCCAGCAGCCCGAGGGGACAGAACAATGAGCAGTTCTTC
CDR3: CASSPRGQNNEQFF

J: TRBJ2-3
V: TRBV2
size: few
D: .
DNA: TGTGCCACTACGAATCCCCCATCAAATACGCAGTATTTT
CDR3: CATTNPPSNTQYF

J: TRBJ1-4
V: TRBV28
size: many
D: .
DNA: TGTGCCAGCAGTTCGGTCCAGGGAGTAGGCGAAAAACTGTTTTTT
CDR3: CASSSVQGVGEKLFF

J: TRBJ1-5
V: TRBV6-1
size: few
D: TRBD1
DNA: TGTGCCAGCACCCGGGACAGGGGTGGGCAGCCCCAGCATTTT
CDR3: CASTRDRGGQPQHF

J: TRBJ2-3
V: TRBV10-2
size: .
D: TRBD2
DNA: TGCGCCAGCAGTGAAGGTTTTCGTAGCGGGAGCATAGATACGCAGTATTTT
CDR3: CASSEGFRSGSIDTQYF

J: TRBJ2-3
V: TRBV6-4
size: many
D: TRBD2
DNA: TGTGCCAGCAGTGACGGAGCGGGAGGCACAGATACGCAGTATTTT
CDR3: CASSDGAGGTDTQYF

J: TRBJ1-4
V: TRBV27
size: many
D: TRBD1
DNA: TGTGCCAGCAGACCGGACAGGGGATTAACTAATGAAAAACTGTTTTTT
CDR3: CASRPDRGLTNEKLFF

J: TRBJ1-5
V: TRBV7-6
size: few
D: .
DNA: TGTGCCAGCAGCTTAGAACCCGACGGTAATCAGCCCCAGCATTTT
CDR3: CASSLEPDGNQPQHF

J: TRBJ1-2
V: TRBV7-2
size: few
D: .
DNA: TGTGCCAGCAGCAGCAACCTGGGAGGCTACACCTTC
CDR3: CASSSNLGGYTF

J: TRBJ2-5
V: TRBV7-3
size: many
D: .
DNA: TGTGCCAGCAGCCTAGTTGGCGGCGAAGAGACCCAGTACTTC
CDR3: CASSLVGGEETQYF

J: TRBJ1-4
V: TRBV5-1
size: few
D: TRBD1
DNA: TGCGCCAGCAGCTTCGAGGGGGCGACATTGTTTTTT
CDR3: CASSFEGATLFF

J: TRBJ2-3
V: TRBV7-9
size: .
D: TRBD2
DNA: TGTGCCAGCAGCTTGGGCGGGGGGGTCGGATACGCGCAGTATTTT
CDR3: CASSLGGGVGYAQYF

J: TRBJ2-3
V: TRBV5-1
size: .
D: .
DNA: TGCGCCAGCAGCCCCGGGGCCACAGATACGCAGTATTTT
CDR3: CASSPGATDTQYF

J: TRBJ2-7
V: TRBV7-2
size: many
D: .
DNA: TGTGCCAGCAGCTTTAATCCGCCCTCGCCCTACGAGCAGTACTTC
CDR3: CASSFNPPSPYEQYF

J: TRBJ2-3
V: TRBV14
size: .
D: .
DNA: TGTGCCAGCAGCCGGGGCGGGAACACAGATACGCAGTATTTT
CDR3: CASSRGGNTDTQYF

J: TRBJ1-1
V: TRBV2
size: many
D: TRBD1
DNA: TGTGCCAGCACCCAAAGGGGGACAGGAACGGGCACTGAAGCTTTCTTT
CDR3: CASTQRGTGTGTEAFF

J: TRBJ1-4
V: TRBV28
size: many
D: .
DNA: TGTGCCAGCAGTTCTATTATTGGGCTTGGCGATGAAAAACTGTTTTTT
CDR3: CASSSIIGLGDEKLFF

J: TRBJ2-5
V: TRBV29-1
size: many
D: TRBD1
DNA: TGCAGCGGCAGGACAGGGAGAAGTTCGGTGGAGACCCAGTACTTC
CDR3: CSGRTGRSSVETQYF

J: TRBJ1-1
V: TRBV20-1
size: many
D: .
DNA: TGCAGTGCTAGTTACCGGTTCACTGAAGCTTTCTTT
CDR3: CSASYRFTEAFF

J: TRBJ2-2
V: TRBV6-4
size: .
D: .
DNA: TGTGCCAGCAGCCTTGCCTCAGGTCTCGGGGAGCTGTTTTTT
CDR3: CASSLASGLGELFF

J: TRBJ1-4
V: TRBV12-3/TRBV12-4
size: many
D: TRBD1
DNA: TGTGCCAGCAGGTCCGGGACAGGGGTTACTAATGAAAAACTGTTTTTT
CDR3: CASRSGTGVTNEKLFF

J: TRBJ2-3
V: TRBV15
size: .
D: .
DNA: TGTGCCACCAGCAGAGATGGTAGGGATACGCAGTATTTT
CDR3: CATSRDGRDTQYF

J: TRBJ1-1
V: TRBV25-1
size: many
D: .
DNA: TGTGCCAGCAGTGACCAGGGTAGGCCTGAAGCTTTCTTT
CDR3: CASSDQGRPEAFF

J: TRBJ2-5
V: TRBV6-1
size: many
D: .
DNA: TGTGCCAGCAGTAGGACACTCAACGCGGAGACCCAGTACTTC
CDR3: CASSRTLNAETQYF

J: TRBJ2-1
V: TRBV7-2
size: many
D: .
DNA: TGTGCCAGCAGCTTAGTGGGGACTCCAGGGAACAATGAGCAGTTCTTC
CDR3: CASSLVGTPGNNEQFF

J: TRBJ2-2
V: TRBV2
size: many
D: .
DNA: TGTGCCAGCGGGCGGACCGGGGAGCTGTTTTTT
CDR3: CASGRTGELFF

J: TRBJ2-7
V: TRBV20-1
size: .
D: TRBD2
DNA: TGCAGTGCGGACCCTTCACTAGCGGGAGGCTACGAGCAGTACTTC
CDR3: CSADPSLAGGYEQYF